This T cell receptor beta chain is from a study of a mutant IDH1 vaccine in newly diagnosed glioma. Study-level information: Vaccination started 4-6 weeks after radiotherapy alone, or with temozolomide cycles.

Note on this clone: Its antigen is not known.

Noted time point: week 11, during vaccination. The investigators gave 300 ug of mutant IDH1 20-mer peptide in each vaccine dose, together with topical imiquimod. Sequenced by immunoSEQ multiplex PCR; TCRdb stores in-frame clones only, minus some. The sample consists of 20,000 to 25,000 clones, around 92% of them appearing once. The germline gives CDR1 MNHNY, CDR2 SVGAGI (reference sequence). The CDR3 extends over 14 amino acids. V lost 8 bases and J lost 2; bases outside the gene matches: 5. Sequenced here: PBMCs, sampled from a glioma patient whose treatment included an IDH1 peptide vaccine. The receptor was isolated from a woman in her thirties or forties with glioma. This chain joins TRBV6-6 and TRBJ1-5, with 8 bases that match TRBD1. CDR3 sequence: CASQDRVGNQPQHF. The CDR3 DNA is TGTGCCAGCCAGGACAGGGTAGGCAATCAGCCCCAGCATTTT.